This T cell receptor beta chain emerged from a study of T cell repertoires and HLA-DP antigens. Study details: Alloantigens: one with one groove difference and one with about nine differences versus self. Findings and caveats of the study: Total CD4+ responders were stimulated by HeLa antigen-presenting cells.

A remark on this clone: Its specificity is not known.

Here immunoSEQ multiplex PCR was the method, and the copy in TCRdb shows in-frame clones only, minus some. The data contain some 110,000 clones, over 90% of them singletons. Trimming cost V 6 bases and J 0 bases, with 8 bases left between them. The V gene's germline CDR1 is MDHEN and CDR2 SYDVKM. The CDR3 is made up of 13 amino acids. Sequencing used CD4+ T cells from PBMCs. The clonotype comes from a woman under 30 in good health and CMV-seronegative. This sequence joins TRBV28 and TRBJ2-5; D might be TRBD1 (6 bases). The CDR3 spells CASRWDNQETQYF. In nucleotides, the CDR3 is TGTGCCAGCAGATGGGACAACCAAGAGACCCAGTACTTC.